These T cell receptor beta chains were read from a single sample in a study of cytomegalovirus exposure and HLA in healthy donors. TCRdb's copy holds only in-frame clones and misses some; the assay was immunoSEQ multiplex PCR. This sample carries roughly 100,000 clones, 65% to 85% of them seen once, and the ten largest clones take 1.9%. Sequenced material: PBMCs. The origin of the receptors is a woman in her thirties or forties in good health and CMV-seronegative. The CDR3 runs from the conserved cysteine through the conserved F or W. Each record gives: D gene, clone size, J gene, V gene, CDR3 DNA, CDR3 protein. The D gene is left open where the match is weak. Clone size is stated in some rows and not others, as once, few, many or a class when expanded.

>TRBD1|-|TRBJ2-3|TRBV7-2
TGTGCCAGCAGCTTAGCTCGAGGGGGCGTTACAGATACGCAGTATTTT
CASSLARGGVTDTQYF
>TRBD1|-|TRBJ2-5|TRBV6-4
TGTGCCAGCAGTGATAACCGGGACAGGGGGCGAGAGACCCAGTACTTC
CASSDNRDRGRETQYF
>-|-|TRBJ2-3|TRBV9
TGTGCCAGCAGCGTACGTGTGGGCTCCACAGATACGCAGTATTTT
CASSVRVGSTDTQYF
>-|-|TRBJ2-2|TRBV9
TGTGCCAGCACCCCCACCGGGACAATGAACACCGGGGAGCTGTTTTTT
CASTPTGTMNTGELFF
>-|-|TRBJ2-1|TRBV30
TGTGCCTGGGACAGGTCGCCGGGCAATGAGCAGTTCTTC
CAWDRSPGNEQFF
>TRBD1|once|TRBJ1-6|TRBV19
TGTGCCAGTAGGGGGACAGGGAACAATTCACCCCTCCACTTT
CASRGTGNNSPLHF
>TRBD1|-|TRBJ1-1|TRBV10-3
TGTGCCATCAGTGAGCCGGGACAGAAGAACACTGAAGCTTTCTTT
CAISEPGQKNTEAFF
>-|once|TRBJ2-7|TRBV7-2
TGTGCCAGCAGCTTAGGCAGGGACTACGAGCAGTACTTC
CASSLGRDYEQYF
>TRBD1|-|TRBJ1-5|TRBV7-8
TGTGCCAGCAGCTTGGACAGGGGGTATAGCAATCAGCCCCAGCATTTT
CASSLDRGYSNQPQHF
>TRBD1|-|TRBJ1-2|TRBV5-1
TGCGCCAGCAACGACAGGGCCCGACGATATGGCTACACCTTC
CASNDRARRYGYTF
>TRBD1|few|TRBJ2-2|TRBV11-2
TGTGCCAGCTGCTCGGGGACAGGGGCCACCGGGGAGCTGTTTTTT
CASCSGTGATGELFF
>-|once|TRBJ2-7|TRBV15
TGTGCCACCAGCAGAGATGTCGGGAGATACGAGCAGTACTTC
CATSRDVGRYEQYF
>-|-|TRBJ2-2|TRBV30
TGTGCCTGGACGAGGGACACCGGGGAGCTGTTTTTT
CAWTRDTGELFF
>-|-|TRBJ2-2|TRBV9
TGTGCCAGCAGCTTAACGAACACCGGGGAGCTGTTTTTT
CASSLTNTGELFF
>TRBD2|-|TRBJ2-1|TRBV18
TGTGCCAGCTCGAGCGGGAGGGCCCCCAATGAGCAGTTCTTC
CASSSGRAPNEQFF
>-|few|TRBJ2-1|TRBV9
TGTGCCAGCAGCGTAGGAACCCTTCAAGGAGGAGAGCAGTTCTTC
CASSVGTLQGGEQFF
>TRBD1|-|TRBJ2-7|TRBV6-5
TGTGCCAGCAGACCCGGGACAGGGAGGGGCGAGCAGTACTTC
CASRPGTGRGEQYF
>TRBD2|few|TRBJ2-5|TRBV19
TGTGCCAGTAGCCCATCCCTGACTAGCGGGAGGGCCGGGTTGGCCCAGTACTTC
CASSPSLTSGRAGLAQYF
>TRBD1|-|TRBJ2-5|TRBV6-1
TGTGCCAGCAGTGAAGCGCTGGGCGACAGGGACCAAGAGACCCAGTACTTC
CASSEALGDRDQETQYF
>TRBD2|-|TRBJ2-7|TRBV25-1
TGTGCCAGCAGTGGGACTAGCGGATTCTACTACGAGCAGTACTTC
CASSGTSGFYYEQYF